The 9 T cell receptor beta chains in this list originate from one sample, sequenced in a study of blood T cells in healthy people across ages. A J-beta primer mix and a sample-barcoded 5' primer were used in a second PCR of about 7 to 11 cycles. One entry per CDR3 protein, called by TCRdb with MiXCR from the 5' RACE reads. Here the sample spans 760,000 or so distinct CDR3 sequences, around a quarter being singletons. The sample was also reused in another study, on T cells of mothers and their children.

The specimen sequenced was blood. The receptors here all came from a boy between 5 and 17 years old in good health.

The chain links TRBV9 to TRBJ1-5, with D unresolved. The CDR3 sequence is 15 residues long. Trimming cost V 4 bases and J 1 base, with 12 bases left between them. CDR1 and CDR2 (germline): SGDLS, YYNGEE. CDR3: CASSSDVGSNQPQHF. In nucleotides, the CDR3 is TGTGCCAGCAGCTCTGACGTAGGGAGCAATCAGCCCCAGCATTTT.

In its sample, this clonotype was seen a few times. V usage is TRBV6-2 or TRBV6-3 and J usage is TRBJ2-5; the match to TRBD1 covers 8 bases. J was trimmed by 4 bases and V by 9 bases; bases with no gene match: 7. The CDR3 contains 13 residues. CDR1 is MNHEY and CDR2 is SVGEGT in the germline V gene. The CDR3 sequence is CASGVGQAETQYF. Written as DNA, the CDR3 is TGTGCCAGTGGGGTGGGACAGGCAGAGACCCAGTACTTC.

The genes are TRBV27 and TRBJ1-2; TRBD1 matches 8 bases. The CDR3 has 15 amino acids. The germline V gene encodes CDR1 MNHEY and CDR2 SMNVEV (reference sequence). The ends lost 8 bases at V and 2 bases at J; junction bases unmatched: 10. CDR3 in DNA: TGTGCCAGCCCCTCCGTCAGGGGGCCCAACTATGGCTACACCTTC. It translates to CASPSVRGPNYGYTF.

This rearrangement joins TRBV12-3 or TRBV12-4 to TRBJ2-3, with 7 positions matching TRBD1. The CDR3 is 15 amino acids. The V segment lost 5 bases and the J segment 0 bases; nucleotides outside the gene matches: 5. CDR3 region: CASSEGAGSTDTQYF. In DNA, the CDR3 is TGTGCCAGCAGTGAGGGGGCTGGGAGCACAGATACGCAGTATTTT.

The chain joins TRBV12-3 or TRBV12-4 to TRBJ2-1, with D possibly matching TRBD2 (5 bases). V lost 6 bases and J 5 bases, leaving 17 bases between the germline ends. The CDR3 spans 15 residues. The CDR3 nucleotides read TGTGCCAGCAGCAACGTAGGACTCCTAAACAATGAGCAGTTCTTC. Translated, it gives CASSNVGLLNNEQFF.

This chain connects TRBV6-2 or TRBV6-3 to TRBJ2-7, with D perhaps being TRBD1 or TRBD2 (7 bases each). Trimming pared 2 bases from V and 1 base from J, leaving 21 bases between. The CDR3 consists of 18 residues. Germline CDR1 reads MNHEY; CDR2 reads SVGEGT. CDR3 nucleotides: TGTGCCAGCAGTTACCGCCTAGGGGGCGGGAGTTCATCCTACGAGCAGTACTTC. The encoded protein is CASSYRLGGGSSSYEQYF.

The CDR3 loop reads CASSFQFTREAQETQYF. For the CDR3, the DNA is TGTGCCAGCAGCTTCCAATTCACCCGGGAAGCACAAGAGACCCAGTACTTC. The rearrangement uses TRBV7-6 and TRBJ2-5, with D perhaps TRBD2 (5 bases). The CDR3 runs 17 residues. V shed 3 bases and J shed 2 bases, with 19 bases lying between them. CDR1 is SGHVS, CDR2 FNYEAQ, per germline.

The rearrangement joins TRBV20-1 to TRBJ2-1; D gene ambiguous. Germline lookup yields CDR1 DFQATT and CDR2 SNEGSKA (reference sequence). The CDR3 totals 11 residues. CDR3 residues: CSSTTYNEQFF. The DNA for the CDR3 is TGCAGCAGTACTACCTACAATGAGCAGTTCTTC.

This clonotype was seen a handful of times. The chain links TRBV5-6 to TRBJ2-7; D is possibly TRBD1 or TRBD2 (6 bases each). Germline assignment: CDR1 SGHDT and CDR2 YYEEEE. The CDR3 spans 13 residues. Trimming stripped 4 bases from V and 8 bases from J, with 16 bases between. CDR3 sequence (DNA): TGTGCCAGCAGCCCGACTAGGGGGGCCCAGCAGTACTTC. Its translation: CASSPTRGAQQYF.